Below are 14 T cell receptor beta chains sequenced from a single sample in a study of vaccination and CD4 T cells after COVID-19. These receptors are not linked to any known antigen. CD4+ T cells that had been cultured provided DNA sequenced with the Oncomine TCR Beta short-read assay. TCRdb analysed the PCR reads with MiXCR anew, one entry per CDR3 protein. The repertoire consists of about 23,000 distinct CDR3 sequences, with around two fifths occurring once and the leading ten covering approximately 19%. Treatment defined: approximately 10-day PBMC culture with coronavirus spike peptide pools or control peptides (ViraFEST assay). The sample consisted of CD4+ T cells from blood, cultured in vitro, taken before SARS-CoV-2 vaccination. Receptors originate from a human donor who received a COVID-19 vaccine.

The V and J genes are TRBV27 and TRBJ1-4, with D perhaps TRBD1 (5 bases). Trimming stripped 6 bases from V and 2 bases from J, with 16 bases between. The V gene's germline CDR1 is MNHEY and CDR2 SMNVEV (reference sequence). The CDR3 totals 16 residues. CDR3: CASRTYTGTTNEKLFF. The CDR3 DNA reads TGTGCCAGCAGAACGTACACAGGTACCACTAATGAAAAACTGTTTTTT. Drawing the rest from reference TRBV27 and TRBJ1-4, the complete variable domain is EAQVTQNPRYLITVTGKKLTVTCSQNMNHEYMSWYRQDPGLGLRQIYYSMNVEVTDKGDVPEGYKVSRKEKRNFPLILESPSPNQTSLYFCASRTYTGTTNEKLFFGSGTQLSVL.

The chain combines TRBV7-2 with TRBJ2-7, with D hard to call. CDR3 length equals 11 residues. V dropped 5 bases and J dropped 3 bases, with 5 bases sitting between them. Germline CDR1 and CDR2: SGHTA and FQGNSA. The CDR3 DNA reads as TGTGCCAGCAGCAAAAACTACGAGCAGTACTTC. This sequence encodes CASSKNYEQYF. Supplemented by reference TRBV7-2 and TRBJ2-7, the full variable domain reads GAGVSQSPSNKVTEKGKDVELRCDPISGHTALYWYRQSLGQGLEFLIYFQGNSAPDKSGLPSDRFSAERTGGSVSTLTIQRTQQEDSAVYLCASSKNYEQYFGPGTRLTVT.

This clonotype came up a few times. The genes are TRBV6-1 and TRBJ1-1; 11 bases are a match to TRBD1. The CDR3 consists of 14 residues. Germline assignment: CDR1 MNHNS and CDR2 SASEGT. Unmatched junction bases numbered 4, after V lost 6 bases and J lost 4 bases. The CDR3 DNA reads TGTGCCAGCAGCTCAGGACAGGGGGCCACTGAAGCTTTCTTT. It yields the protein CASSSGQGATEAFF.

The sample holds a few counts of this clonotype. The CDR3 DNA reads TGTGCCAGCAGCGTAGTCCCGGGTCAGCCCCAGCATTTT. Amino acids: CASSVVPGQPQHF. This chain links TRBV9 with TRBJ1-5, with D unresolved. CDR1 is SGDLS and CDR2 is YYNGEE in the germline V gene. The V and J ends lost 0 bases and 6 bases respectively, with 7 bases between them. The CDR3 extends over 13 amino acids.

The CDR3 nucleotides read TGTGCCTGGAGTGAGGAAATGAACACTGAAGCTTTCTTT. Translated, it gives CAWSEEMNTEAFF. The chain joins TRBV30 to TRBJ1-1; D unclear. The CDR3 totals 13 residues. V lost 1 base to trimming and J lost 0 bases, with 6 bases between them. Germline CDR1 is GTSNPN and CDR2 is SVGIG (reference sequence).

CDR3 sequence (DNA): TGTGCCAGTAGTATGAGTGACCCTGGCTACACCTTC. The encoded protein is CASSMSDPGYTF. The rearrangement uses TRBV19 and TRBJ1-2; no reliable D call. The germline V and J ends were trimmed by 3 bases and 7 bases, with 9 bases remaining between them. The germline gives CDR1 LNHDA, CDR2 SQIVND (reference sequence). The CDR3 covers 12 residues. Combining the CDR3 with reference TRBV19 and TRBJ1-2 gives the whole variable domain DGGITQSPKYLFRKEGQNVTLSCEQNLNHDAMYWYRQDPGQGLRLIYYSQIVNDFQKGDIAEGYSVSREKKESFPLTVTSAQKNPTAFYLCASSMSDPGYTFGSGTRLTVV.

V usage is TRBV20-1 and J usage is TRBJ2-5; 9 nucleotides line up with TRBD2. Unmatched junction bases numbered 17, after V lost 4 bases and J lost 5 bases. This CDR3 spans 17 amino acids. Germline V gene data show CDR1 as DFQATT and CDR2 as SNEGSKA (reference sequence). The CDR3 coding sequence is TGCAGTGCTACGGGCGAAGGCGGGGGGGCAATAGGGGAGACCCAGTACTTC. Amino acids: CSATGEGGGAIGETQYF.

The genes are TRBV7-9 and TRBJ2-1; no clear D. The CDR3 is made up of 13 amino acids. The V and J ends lost 1 base and 4 bases respectively, with 5 bases between them. Germline lookup yields CDR1 SEHNR and CDR2 FQNEAQ (reference sequence). The CDR3 is CASSLDSYNEQFF. CDR3 sequence (DNA): TGTGCCAGCAGCTTAGACAGTTACAATGAGCAGTTCTTC.

The CDR3 bases are TGCGCCAGCAGCTTGACAGGCGGGTATTCCCAAGAGACCCAGTACTTC. This sequence encodes CASSLTGGYSQETQYF. This chain connects TRBV5-1 to TRBJ2-5; D may match TRBD1 or TRBD2 (5 bases each). Per the germline V gene, CDR1 is SGHRS and CDR2 is YFSETQ. Trimming took 1 base from V and 1 from J, leaving 14 bases between them. The length of the CDR3 is 16 residues.

The chain combines TRBV24-1 with TRBJ2-3, with D tentatively TRBD2 (6 bases). The CDR3 totals 19 residues. V was pared by 3 bases and J by 2 bases, with 23 bases between. CDR1 is KGHDR, CDR2 SFDVKD, per germline. Written as DNA, the CDR3 is TGTGCCACCAGTGATCCCCGGGCGGGGTGGCTAGGGTTCACAGATACGCAGTATTTT. Residues: CATSDPRAGWLGFTDTQYF.

The chain combines TRBV30 with TRBJ1-2, with a weak D call TRBD1 (6 bases). The CDR3 has 16 residues. Germline loops: CDR1 GTSNPN, CDR2 SVGIG (reference sequence). The V and J ends lost 2 bases and 0 bases respectively, with 16 bases between them. CDR3 amino acids: CAWSPGRGATNYGYTF. CDR3 sequence (DNA): TGTGCCTGGAGTCCAGGACGGGGGGCAACTAACTATGGCTACACCTTC.

This clonotype appeared once. The chain combines TRBV19 with TRBJ1-2; 7 nucleotides line up with TRBD1. CDR1 is LNHDA, CDR2 SQIVND, per germline (reference sequence). V shed 4 bases and J 4 bases; nucleotides not matched to a gene: 6. The CDR3 runs 14 residues. The CDR3 DNA follows: TGTGCCAGTAGTACGACGACAGGGACCTATGGCTACACCTTC. It is translated as CASSTTTGTYGYTF.

This clonotype was seen more than once but under ten times. The chain carries TRBV20-1 and TRBJ1-5; 7 bases match TRBD1. J was trimmed by 0 bases and V by 3 bases; bases with no gene match: 17. The CDR3 totals 19 residues. Germline V gene lookup returns CDR1 DFQATT and CDR2 SNEGSKA (reference sequence). In DNA, the CDR3 is TGCAGTGCTAGGGGTTCTCCATCGACAGGGCCTTATAGCAATCAGCCCCAGCATTTT. Its translation is CSARGSPSTGPYSNQPQHF.

As DNA, the CDR3 is TGTGCCAGCTCCCTGTCGGACTCCTATAATTCACCCCTCCACTTT. This sequence encodes CASSLSDSYNSPLHF. This chain links TRBV18 with TRBJ1-6; D not resolved. The CDR3 loop spans 15 amino acids. The V end was cut by 6 bases, the J end by 0 bases, with 9 bases between. The germline CDR1 and CDR2 sequences are KGHSH and LQKENI.